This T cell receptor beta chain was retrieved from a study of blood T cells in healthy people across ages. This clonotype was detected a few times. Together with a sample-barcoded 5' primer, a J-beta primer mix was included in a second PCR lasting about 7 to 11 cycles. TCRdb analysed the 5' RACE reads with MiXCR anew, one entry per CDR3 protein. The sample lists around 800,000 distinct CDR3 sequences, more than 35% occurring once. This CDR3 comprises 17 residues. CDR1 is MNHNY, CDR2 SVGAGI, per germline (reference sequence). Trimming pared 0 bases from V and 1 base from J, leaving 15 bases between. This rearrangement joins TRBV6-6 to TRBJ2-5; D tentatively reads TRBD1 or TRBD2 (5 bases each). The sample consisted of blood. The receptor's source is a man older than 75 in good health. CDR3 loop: CASSYSGQGGGQETQYF. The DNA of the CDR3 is TGTGCCAGCAGTTACTCGGGGCAGGGTGGAGGCCAAGAGACCCAGTACTTC.